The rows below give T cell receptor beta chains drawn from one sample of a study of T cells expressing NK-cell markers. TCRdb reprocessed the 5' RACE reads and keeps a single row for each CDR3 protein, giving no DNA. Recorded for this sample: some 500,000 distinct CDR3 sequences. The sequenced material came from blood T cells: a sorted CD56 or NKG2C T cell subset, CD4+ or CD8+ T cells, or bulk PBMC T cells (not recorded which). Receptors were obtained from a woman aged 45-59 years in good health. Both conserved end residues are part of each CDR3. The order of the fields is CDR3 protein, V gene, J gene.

CSASPPVRGRSNEQFF	TRBV20-1	TRBJ2-1
CASSPSGQQFF	TRBV6-2/TRBV6-3	TRBJ2-1
CASSLVPGSNEQFF	TRBV5-1	TRBJ2-1
CASSLIRWRELTNTGELFF	TRBV11-2	TRBJ2-2
CSAAPMGAGAAKNIQYF	TRBV20-1	TRBJ2-4
CASSLRGEFSSWDTEAFF	TRBV27	TRBJ1-1
CSARGSGGVYNEQFF	TRBV20-1	TRBJ2-1
CASSQGASGTEGEQYF	TRBV4-2	TRBJ2-7
CASSPITGVTYEQYF	TRBV4-1	TRBJ2-7
CASSLGSGTNQPQHF	TRBV11-3	TRBJ1-5
CAISDQGAPAGELFF	TRBV10-3	TRBJ2-2
CASIPGSENTIYF	TRBV12-3/TRBV12-4	TRBJ1-3
CASSYRGSPGTGELFF	TRBV6-2/TRBV6-3	TRBJ2-2
CASSLDGGGPYEQYF	TRBV5-4	TRBJ2-7
CASSLGDRVRETQYF	TRBV7-8	TRBJ2-5
CASSFRQGLADTQYF	TRBV11-3	TRBJ2-3
CSARAGTDTDTQYF	TRBV20-1	TRBJ2-3
CASSLAGTPAHNEQFF	TRBV5-1	TRBJ2-1
CASSPTWGTSGYNEQFF	TRBV7-9	TRBJ2-1
CATSRSGPRSYEQYF	TRBV15	TRBJ2-7
CASSLINANTEAFF	TRBV28	TRBJ1-1
CSARRAGEGQQYF	TRBV20-1	TRBJ2-7
CASSLSGTRSTDTQYF	TRBV27	TRBJ2-3
CAISNRQGSYNEQFF	TRBV10-3	TRBJ2-1
CATSDNGGGDEQYF	TRBV24-1	TRBJ2-7
CSVQSDLVQETQYF	TRBV29-1	TRBJ2-5
CAITQPGQGLYEQYF	TRBV10-3	TRBJ2-7
CASSSRTGLNQPQHF	TRBV3-1	TRBJ1-5
CSVITGPRSTEAFF	TRBV29-1	TRBJ1-1
CASSQDHAGAKNIQYF	TRBV3-1	TRBJ2-4
CASSEGGSGRTDTQYF	TRBV2	TRBJ2-3
CSARDPSQVVETQYF	TRBV20-1	TRBJ2-5
CASSPGTAWSGEQFF	TRBV12-3/TRBV12-4	TRBJ2-1
CASSEVPLNEQFF	TRBV6-1	TRBJ2-1
CASSLLRGAGELFF	TRBV7-2	TRBJ2-2
CASSVGVGNQFF	TRBV9	TRBJ2-1
CASRGQRYEQYF	TRBV5-1	TRBJ2-7
CASRPGVSYEQYF	TRBV6-1	TRBJ2-7
CASRSSGPGGDTQYF	TRBV3-1	TRBJ2-3
CASSDLSEDTQYF	TRBV25-1	TRBJ2-3
CASSFQGFSSYEQYF	TRBV12-3/TRBV12-4	TRBJ2-7
CSAGPRTGEHQPQHF	TRBV20-1	TRBJ1-5
CASSLTSGLSEQFF	TRBV9	TRBJ2-1
CASSTGQATTTDTQYF	TRBV5-1	TRBJ2-3
CASSQDRRQTGELFF	TRBV4-2	TRBJ2-2
CASSPQGLDEQFF	TRBV4-1	TRBJ2-1
CASTHSIRIAYNEQFF	TRBV12-3/TRBV12-4	TRBJ2-1
CSAGGTKSSYEQYF	TRBV20-1	TRBJ2-7
CASSQIDSLTGELFF	TRBV14	TRBJ2-2
CSARDSWGNYGYTF	TRBV20-1	TRBJ1-2
CASSQDSPWGLAGGFPSTDTQYF	TRBV4-2	TRBJ2-3